Presented here are 24 T cell receptor beta chains from one specimen sequenced in a study of CD8 T cells in ankylosing spondylitis. TCRdb re-called the 5' RACE reads with MiXCR, one entry per CDR3 protein. The sample carries fewer than 550,000 distinct CDR3 sequences, under 5.5% recorded once. Study conclusions and caveats: Ankylosing spondylitis blood appeared to be characterized by a TCR beta motif of eight highly homologous variants.

Antigen specificity for these receptors is unknown. The sequenced sample consisted of blood, either unsorted or a sorted T cell fraction (not recorded which). These receptor sequences come from a male donor with ankylosing spondylitis.

This clonotype was recorded many times. V is TRBV6-5 and J is TRBJ2-7, with D possibly TRBD1 on 6 matching bases. V lost 4 bases and J lost 4, with 17 bases in between. Germline loops: CDR1 MNHEY, CDR2 SVGAGI. There are 15 residues in the CDR3. CDR3 bases: TGTGCCAGCAGTTCCCGGACAGCGAGAGGTTACGAGCAGTACTTC. Its translation is CASSSRTARGYEQYF.

This clonotype was seen only once. The chain is built from TRBV20-1 and TRBJ2-5, with D possibly being TRBD2 (5 bases). Germline loops: CDR1 DFQATT, CDR2 SNEGSKA (reference sequence). V was shortened by 3 bases and J by 2 bases, with 13 bases between the two germline ends. The CDR3 consists of 14 residues. CDR3 region: CSAREDWKQETQYF. The CDR3 DNA reads as TGCAGTGCTAGGGAGGACTGGAAACAAGAGACCCAGTACTTC.

This clonotype appeared many times. This chain uses TRBV10-3 with TRBJ2-3; D may be TRBD1 or TRBD2 (5 bases each). V was clipped by 2 bases and J by 14 bases, with 11 bases between them. From germline, CDR1 is ENHRY and CDR2 SYGVKD. This CDR3 region has 11 residues. CDR3 amino acids: CAISERDQLYF. The CDR3 DNA is TGTGCCATCAGTGAGCGGGACCAACTGTATTTT.

This clonotype was detected only a few times. V gene TRBV7-6 combines with J gene TRBJ2-7; D remains unclear. This CDR3 spans 15 amino acids. CDR1 is SGHVS and CDR2 is FNYEAQ in the germline V gene. The germline V and J ends were trimmed by 4 bases and 0 bases, with 13 bases remaining between them. The CDR3 DNA is TGTGCCAGCAGCTCAGCCGGGCCATTCTCCTACGAGCAGTACTTC. Encoded protein: CASSSAGPFSYEQYF.

In regard to this clonotype: The junction shows a germline mismatch at one end, possibly a read error. The V call is TRBV25-1, the J call TRBJ2-5; 7 bases agree with TRBD1. CDR1 is MGHDK and CDR2 is SYGVNS in the germline V gene. The CDR3 consists of 14 residues. The CDR3 reads CPSSDSGTAETQYF. CDR3 nucleotides: TGTCCCAGCAGTGATTCCGGGACAGCAGAGACCCAGTACTTC.

This clonotype was found a few times. The chain is built from TRBV10-1 and TRBJ2-1; 11 bases align to TRBD2. The CDR3 consists of 14 residues. In germline, CDR1 is WNHNN, CDR2 SYGVQD (reference sequence). Trimming took 5 bases from V and 15 from J; bases not matched to a gene: 12. Here the CDR3 DNA reads TGCGCCAGCAGTTCCACTAGCGGGAGCCCGTCCCCGTTCTTC. It translates to CASSSTSGSPSPFF.

This clonotype was detected ten times or more. The rearrangement joins TRBV24-1 to TRBJ2-1; D perhaps matches TRBD1 (5 bases). Trimming pared 5 bases from V and 7 bases from J, leaving 17 bases between. The CDR3 contains 15 residues. Per the germline V gene, CDR1 is KGHDR and CDR2 is SFDVKD. CDR3 nucleotides: TGTGCCACCAGTGCCTACAGGTACGGGCGGAATGAGCAGTTCTTC. Its protein product is CATSAYRYGRNEQFF.

This clonotype was counted at least ten times. In nucleotides, the CDR3 is TGTGCCAGTAGTATAGTACCGGGAGGAGGAGAGACCCAGTACTTC. Amino acid sequence: CASSIVPGGGETQYF. V gene TRBV19 combines with J gene TRBJ2-5; TRBD2 matches at 7 bases. The trim removed 1 base at V and 4 bases at J, leaving 6 bases unmatched. The CDR3 totals 15 residues. Germline assignment: CDR1 LNHDA and CDR2 SQIVND (reference sequence).

This clonotype was counted ten times or more. The rearrangement uses TRBV10-3 and TRBJ2-5; possibly TRBD1 or TRBD2 for D (5 bases each). The CDR3 is 12 residues long. The germline gives CDR1 ENHRY, CDR2 SYGVKD. With 6 bases removed from V and 4 bases from J, the gap between germline ends came to 9 bases. The DNA for the CDR3 is TGTGCCATCAGCCCGAGGGGAGAGACCCAGTACTTC. This codes for CAISPRGETQYF.

This clonotype was counted many times. The chain links TRBV5-1 to TRBJ2-4; D unclear. V dropped 4 bases and J dropped 5 bases, with 10 bases sitting between them. The CDR3 loop spans 13 amino acids. Per germline, CDR1 SGHRS and CDR2 YFSETQ. As DNA, the CDR3 is TGCGCCAGCAGCCCAGCTGTGGAAAACATTCAGTACTTC. This sequence encodes CASSPAVENIQYF.

This clonotype was observed at least ten times. The chain joins TRBV7-2 to TRBJ2-7, with D maybe TRBD2 (6 bases). Trimming stripped 5 bases from V and 1 base from J, with 18 bases between. The CDR3 is 16 residues long. CDR1 and CDR2 from the germline V gene are SGHTA and FQGNSA. For the CDR3, the DNA is TGTGCCAGCAGCCTATGGGGGGTCCCCCTGTCCTACGAGCAGTACTTC. Its protein product is CASSLWGVPLSYEQYF.

The chain joins TRBV28 to TRBJ1-2, with 7 bases matching TRBD1. Trimming at V came to 6 bases and at J to 11 bases, leaving 9 bases not matched to a gene. The germline CDR1 and CDR2 sequences are MDHEN and SYDVKM. CDR3 length equals 12 residues. The CDR3 nucleotides are TGTGCCAGCAGCCTTCGACCGGGACAGTACACCTTC. Protein sequence: CASSLRPGQYTF.

This clonotype has at least ten counts. The chain has TRBV7-9 and TRBJ2-1; a possible D gene is TRBD1 (6 bases). Trimming pared 5 bases from V and 0 bases from J, leaving 11 bases between. The CDR3 contains 15 residues. Germline V CDR1 and CDR2: SEHNR, FQNEAQ (reference sequence). CDR3 sequence: CASSHTGSSYNEQFF. The CDR3 region has the DNA TGTGCCAGCAGCCACACAGGGAGCTCCTACAATGAGCAGTTCTTC.

This clonotype was seen at least ten times. The gene calls are TRBV6-2 or TRBV6-3 and TRBJ2-2; D not resolved. The CDR3 contains 15 residues. Trimming cost V 0 bases and J 2 bases, with 7 bases left between them. The germline CDR1 and CDR2 sequences are MNHEY and SVGEGT. DNA of the CDR3: TGTGCCAGCAGTTACTCATCCGCAAACACCGGGGAGCTGTTTTTT. Its translation: CASSYSSANTGELFF.

This clonotype was detected many times. J is TRBJ2-5 and V is TRBV27; 9 positions agree with TRBD1. The CDR3 totals 13 residues. Trimming cost V 6 bases and J 4 bases; bases outside gene matches: 3. Germline V gives CDR1 MNHEY, CDR2 SMNVEV (reference sequence). The CDR3 loop reads CASRRQGGETQYF. The DNA of the CDR3 is TGTGCCAGCAGGAGACAGGGGGGAGAGACCCAGTACTTC.

The chain recombines TRBV3-1 with TRBJ1-1; a possible D gene is TRBD1 (5 bases). This CDR3 contains 14 residues. With 0 bases removed from V and 7 bases from J, the gap between germline ends came to 12 bases. Per the germline V gene, CDR1 is LGHDT and CDR2 is YNNKEL (reference sequence). DNA of the CDR3: TGTGCCAGCAGCCAAGATATGACAGCCCTTGAAGCTTTCTTT. Its translation: CASSQDMTALEAFF.

In this sample, this clonotype turned up a few times. This rearrangement joins TRBV5-1 to TRBJ2-7; D call uncertain. Germline assignment: CDR1 SGHRS and CDR2 YFSETQ. Trimming stripped 0 bases from V and 1 base from J, with 8 bases between. CDR3 length: 14 amino acids. The CDR3 region has the DNA TGCGCCAGCAGCTTGGAGACGCTGTCCTACGAGCAGTACTTC. Encoded protein: CASSLETLSYEQYF.

This clonotype was recorded many times. The chain uses TRBV27 and TRBJ1-6; tentative D call: TRBD1 (5 bases). There are 15 residues in the CDR3. V was shortened by 3 bases and J by 7 bases, with 13 bases between the two germline ends. The germline V gene has CDR1 MNHEY and CDR2 SMNVEV (reference sequence). This CDR3 is CASSLGRWENSPLHF. The DNA for the CDR3 is TGTGCCAGCAGTTTGGGACGCTGGGAGAATTCACCCCTCCACTTT.

This clonotype was recorded many times. This chain connects TRBV5-4 to TRBJ1-5; 8 bases map to TRBD1. The ends lost 3 bases at V and 2 bases at J; junction bases unmatched: 16. The CDR3 runs to 19 residues. Germline assignment: CDR1 SGHNT and CDR2 YYREEE (reference sequence). The CDR3 here is CASSSDRDHAEWGNQPQHF. DNA of the CDR3: TGTGCCAGCAGCTCGGACAGGGATCATGCTGAGTGGGGCAATCAGCCCCAGCATTTT.

The chain carries TRBV4-3 and TRBJ2-5; perhaps TRBD1 as D (6 bases). The CDR3 is 15 residues long. V lost 3 bases and J lost 3, with 14 bases in between. In germline, CDR1 is LGHNA, CDR2 YSLEER. The CDR3 DNA is TGCGCCAGCAGCCAGACTGGACAGACCGAAGAGACCCAGTACTTC. Protein product: CASSQTGQTEETQYF.

This clonotype was seen ten or more times. The chain combines TRBV5-1 with TRBJ2-7; TRBD2 matches 9 bases. The CDR3 totals 19 residues. J gave up 0 bases and V 4 bases, and 17 bases lay outside the gene matches. CDR1 SGHRS and CDR2 YFSETQ come from the germline V gene. Written as DNA, the CDR3 is TGCGCCAGCAGCACCGACGGGAAGCGGGGGGTCTTCAGCTCCTACGAGCAGTACTTC. Translated: CASSTDGKRGVFSSYEQYF.

This clonotype was observed many times. This chain uses TRBV11-2 with TRBJ2-1; possibly TRBD1 for D (6 bases). Per the germline V gene, CDR1 is SGHAT and CDR2 is FQNNGV. CDR3 length: 18 amino acids. V lost 2 bases, J lost 3 bases, and 20 bases lay in between. The CDR3 DNA reads as TGTGCCAGCAGCTTACTGGGCGAGGGCAGGGGAATCTACAATGAGCAGTTCTTC. It specifies CASSLLGEGRGIYNEQFF.

This clonotype was counted at least ten times. V usage is TRBV7-8 and J usage is TRBJ2-1; TRBD2 agrees at 9 bases. V trimming: 1 base; J trimming: 3 bases; junction bases outside the gene matches: 4. CDR1 is SGHVS, CDR2 FQNEAQ, per germline. The CDR3 has 16 amino acids. CDR3 region: CASSLVAGAFYNEQFF. CDR3 DNA: TGTGCCAGCAGCTTAGTAGCGGGAGCGTTCTACAATGAGCAGTTCTTC. Variable domain in full (rest from reference TRBV7-8 and TRBJ2-1): GAGVSQSPRYKVAKRGQDVALRCDPISGHVSLFWYQQALGQGPEFLTYFQNEAQLDKSGLPSDRFFAERPEGSVSTLKIQRTQQEDSAVYLCASSLVAGAFYNEQFFGPGTRLTVL.

In its sample, this clonotype was seen a few times. The V and J genes are TRBV4-2 and TRBJ2-1; perhaps TRBD2 as D (7 bases). Trimming removed 0 bases from V and 0 bases from J, with 30 bases in between. The germline gives CDR1 LGHNA, CDR2 YNFKEQ. The CDR3 contains 23 residues. As DNA, the CDR3 is TGTGCCAGCAGCCAAGACGCCGGGGGGCCTTCCCCCGGCGTGATATCCTCCTACAATGAGCAGTTCTTC. It specifies CASSQDAGGPSPGVISSYNEQFF.